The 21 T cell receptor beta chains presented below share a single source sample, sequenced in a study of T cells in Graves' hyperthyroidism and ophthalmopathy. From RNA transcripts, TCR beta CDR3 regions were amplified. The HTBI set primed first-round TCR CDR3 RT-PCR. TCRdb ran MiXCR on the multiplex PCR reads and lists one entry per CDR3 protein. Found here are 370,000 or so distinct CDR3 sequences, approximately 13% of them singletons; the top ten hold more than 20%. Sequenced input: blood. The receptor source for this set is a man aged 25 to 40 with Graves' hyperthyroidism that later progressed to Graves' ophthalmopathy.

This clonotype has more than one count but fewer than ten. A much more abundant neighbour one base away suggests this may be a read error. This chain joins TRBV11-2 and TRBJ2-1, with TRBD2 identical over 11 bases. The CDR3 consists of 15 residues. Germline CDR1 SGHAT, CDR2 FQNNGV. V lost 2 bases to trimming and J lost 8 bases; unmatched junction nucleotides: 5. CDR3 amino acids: CASSLSTSGGYEQFF. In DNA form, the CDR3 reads TGTGCCAGCAGCTTAAGTACTAGCGGGGGCTATGAGCAGTTCTTC.

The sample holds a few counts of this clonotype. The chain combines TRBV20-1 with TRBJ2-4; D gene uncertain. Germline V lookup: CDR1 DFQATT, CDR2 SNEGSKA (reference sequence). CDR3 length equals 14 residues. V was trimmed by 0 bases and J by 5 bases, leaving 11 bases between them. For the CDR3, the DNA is TGCAGTGCTAGAGATAGGATCTGGGAAAACATTCAGTACTTC. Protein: CSARDRIWENIQYF.

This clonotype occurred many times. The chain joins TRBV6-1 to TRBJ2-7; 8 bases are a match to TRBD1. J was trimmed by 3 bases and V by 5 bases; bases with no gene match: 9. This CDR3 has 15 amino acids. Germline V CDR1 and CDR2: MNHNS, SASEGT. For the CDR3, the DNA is TGTGCCAGCAGTCTTCCGGTGGACAGGGTCTACGAGCAGTACTTC. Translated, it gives CASSLPVDRVYEQYF.

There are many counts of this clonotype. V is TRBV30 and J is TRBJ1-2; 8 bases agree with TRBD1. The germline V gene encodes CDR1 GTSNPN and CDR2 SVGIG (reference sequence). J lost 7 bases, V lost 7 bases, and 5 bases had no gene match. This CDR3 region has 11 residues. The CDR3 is CAFGQGGGYTF. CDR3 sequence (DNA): TGTGCCTTCGGACAGGGAGGTGGCTACACCTTC.

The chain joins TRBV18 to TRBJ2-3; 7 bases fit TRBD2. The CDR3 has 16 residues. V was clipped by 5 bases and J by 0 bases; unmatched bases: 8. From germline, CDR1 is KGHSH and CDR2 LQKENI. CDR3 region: CASSATSASSTDTQYF. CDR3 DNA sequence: TGTGCCAGCTCAGCTACTAGCGCCTCTAGCACAGATACGCAGTATTTT.

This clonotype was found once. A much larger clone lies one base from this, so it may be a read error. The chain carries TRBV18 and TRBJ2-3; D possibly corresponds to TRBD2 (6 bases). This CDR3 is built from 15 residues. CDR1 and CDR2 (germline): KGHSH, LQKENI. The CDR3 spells CASSPEGLRTDAQYF. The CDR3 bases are TGTGCCAGCTCACCAGAGGGACTTCGCACAGATGCGCAGTATTTT.

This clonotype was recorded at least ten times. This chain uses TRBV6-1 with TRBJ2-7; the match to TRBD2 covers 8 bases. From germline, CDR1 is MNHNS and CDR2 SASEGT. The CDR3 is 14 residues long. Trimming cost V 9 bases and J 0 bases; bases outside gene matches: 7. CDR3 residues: CASTRGGYSYEQYF. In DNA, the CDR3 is TGTGCCAGTACCCGGGGGGGGTACTCCTACGAGCAGTACTTC.

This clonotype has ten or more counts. The CDR3 DNA is TGTGCCAGCAGGGGAATGGGCAATCAGCCCCAGCATTTT. This encodes CASRGMGNQPQHF. The chain recombines TRBV27 with TRBJ1-5; D remains ambiguous. V was pared by 6 bases and J by 2 bases, with 8 bases between. Germline V gene lookup returns CDR1 MNHEY and CDR2 SMNVEV (reference sequence). CDR3 length: 13 amino acids.

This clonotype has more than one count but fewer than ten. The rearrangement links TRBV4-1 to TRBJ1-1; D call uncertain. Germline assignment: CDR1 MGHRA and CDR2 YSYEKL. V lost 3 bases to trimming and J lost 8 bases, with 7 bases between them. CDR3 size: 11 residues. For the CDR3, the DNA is TGCGCCAGCAGCCACCGGGAAGAAGCTTTCTTT. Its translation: CASSHREEAFF.

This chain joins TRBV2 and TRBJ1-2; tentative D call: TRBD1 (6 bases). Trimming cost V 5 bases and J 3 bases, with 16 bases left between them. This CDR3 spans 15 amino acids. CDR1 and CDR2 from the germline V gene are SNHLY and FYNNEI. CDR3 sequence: CASSKSTGSYYGYTF. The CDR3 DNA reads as TGTGCCAGCAGTAAATCGACAGGCAGTTACTATGGCTACACCTTC.

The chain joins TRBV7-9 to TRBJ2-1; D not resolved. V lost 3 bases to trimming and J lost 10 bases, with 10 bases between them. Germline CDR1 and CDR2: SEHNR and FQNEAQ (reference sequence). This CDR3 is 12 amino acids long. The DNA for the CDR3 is TGTGCCAGCAGCTTCCTGGACCGGGAGCAGTTCTTC. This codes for CASSFLDREQFF.

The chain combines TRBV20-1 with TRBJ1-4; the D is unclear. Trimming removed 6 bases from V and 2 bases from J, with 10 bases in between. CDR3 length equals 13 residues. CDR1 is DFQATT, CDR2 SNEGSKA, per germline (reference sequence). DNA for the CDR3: TGCAGTGCCGGAAGGTCTACTAATGAAAAACTGTTTTTT. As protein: CSAGRSTNEKLFF.

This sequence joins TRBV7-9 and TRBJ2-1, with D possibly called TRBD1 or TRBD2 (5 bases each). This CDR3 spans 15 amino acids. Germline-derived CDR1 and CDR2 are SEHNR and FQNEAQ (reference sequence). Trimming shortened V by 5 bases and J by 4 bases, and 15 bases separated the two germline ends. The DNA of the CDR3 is TGTGCCAGCAGCCTCCTAGTGGGGGTATACAATGAGCAGTTCTTC. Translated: CASSLLVGVYNEQFF.

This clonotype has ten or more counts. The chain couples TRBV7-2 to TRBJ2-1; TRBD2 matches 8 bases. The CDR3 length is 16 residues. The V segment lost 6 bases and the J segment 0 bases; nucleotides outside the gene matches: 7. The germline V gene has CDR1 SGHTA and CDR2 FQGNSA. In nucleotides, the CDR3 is TGTGCCAGCAGGCTGAGCGGGGGAAGCTCCTACAATGAGCAGTTCTTC. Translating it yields CASRLSGGSSYNEQFF.

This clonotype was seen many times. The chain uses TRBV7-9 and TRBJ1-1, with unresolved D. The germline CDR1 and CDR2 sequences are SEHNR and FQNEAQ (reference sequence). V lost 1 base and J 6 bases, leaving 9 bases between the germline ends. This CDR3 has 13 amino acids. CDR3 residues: CASSLVVGPEAFF. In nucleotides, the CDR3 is TGTGCCAGCAGCTTAGTAGTCGGTCCTGAAGCTTTCTTT.

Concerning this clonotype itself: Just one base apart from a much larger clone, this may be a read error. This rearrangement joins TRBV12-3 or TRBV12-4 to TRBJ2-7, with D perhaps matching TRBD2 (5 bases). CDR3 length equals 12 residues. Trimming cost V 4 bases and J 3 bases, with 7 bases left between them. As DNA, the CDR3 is TGTGCCAGCAGTTACGGGGTCTACGAGCAGTACTTC. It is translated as CASSYGVYEQYF.

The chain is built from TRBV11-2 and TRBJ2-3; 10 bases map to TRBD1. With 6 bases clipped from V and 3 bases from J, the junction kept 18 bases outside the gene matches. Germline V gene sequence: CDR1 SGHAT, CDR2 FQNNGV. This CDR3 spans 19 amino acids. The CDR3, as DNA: TGTGCCAGCAGACCCACCCTCCGGGACAGGGGACAAAGGACAGATACGCAGTATTTT. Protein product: CASRPTLRDRGQRTDTQYF. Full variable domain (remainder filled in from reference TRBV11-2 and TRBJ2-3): EAGVAQSPRYKIIEKRQSVAFWCNPISGHATLYWYQQILGQGPKLLIQFQNNGVVDDSQLPKDRFSAERLKGVDSTLKIQPAKLEDSAVYLCASRPTLRDRGQRTDTQYFGPGTRLTVL.

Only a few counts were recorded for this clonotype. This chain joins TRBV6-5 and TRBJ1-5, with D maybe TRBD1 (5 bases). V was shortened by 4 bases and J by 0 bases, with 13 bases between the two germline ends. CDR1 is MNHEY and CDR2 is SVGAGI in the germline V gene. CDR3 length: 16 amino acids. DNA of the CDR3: TGTGCCAGCAGTTCTGGGACTTATATTAGCAATCAGCCCCAGCATTTT. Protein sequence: CASSSGTYISNQPQHF.

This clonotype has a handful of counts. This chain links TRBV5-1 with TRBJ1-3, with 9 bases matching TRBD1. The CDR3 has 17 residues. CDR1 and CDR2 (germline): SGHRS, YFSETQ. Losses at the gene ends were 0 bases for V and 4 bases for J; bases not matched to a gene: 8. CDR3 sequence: CASSLAGTGLFGNTIYF. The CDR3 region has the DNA TGCGCCAGCAGCTTGGCCGGGACAGGGTTGTTCGGAAACACCATATATTTT.

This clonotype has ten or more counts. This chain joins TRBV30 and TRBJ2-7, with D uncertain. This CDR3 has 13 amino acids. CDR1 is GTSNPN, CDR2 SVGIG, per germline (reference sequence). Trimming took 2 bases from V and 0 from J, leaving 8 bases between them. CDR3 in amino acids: CAWSSGPSYEQYF. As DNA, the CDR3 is TGTGCCTGGAGTTCAGGCCCCTCCTACGAGCAGTACTTC.

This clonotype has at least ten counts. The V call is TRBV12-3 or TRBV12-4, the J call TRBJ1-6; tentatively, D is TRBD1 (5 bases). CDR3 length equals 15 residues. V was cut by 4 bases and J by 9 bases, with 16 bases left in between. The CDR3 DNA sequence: TGTGCCAGCAGTTCGGCCAGGGCATTGGGTTCACCCCTCCACTTT. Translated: CASSSARALGSPLHF.